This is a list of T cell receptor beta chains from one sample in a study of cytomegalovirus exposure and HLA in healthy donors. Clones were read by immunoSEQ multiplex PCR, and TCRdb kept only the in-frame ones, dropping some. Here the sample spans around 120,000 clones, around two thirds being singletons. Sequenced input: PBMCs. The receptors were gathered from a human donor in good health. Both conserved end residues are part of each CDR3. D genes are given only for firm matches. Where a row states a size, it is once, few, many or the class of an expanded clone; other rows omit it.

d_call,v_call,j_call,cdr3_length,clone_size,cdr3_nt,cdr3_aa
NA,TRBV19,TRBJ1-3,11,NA,TGTGCCAGTAGTCGGGGAAACACCATATATTTT,CASSRGNTIYF
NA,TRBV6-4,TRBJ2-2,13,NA,TGTGCCAGCAGTGACTCTAGCACCGGGGAGCTGTTTTTT,CASSDSSTGELFF
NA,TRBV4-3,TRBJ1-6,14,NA,TGCGCCAGCAGCGCCGCCAGGGCTTTCTCACCCCTCCACTTT,CASSAARAFSPLHF
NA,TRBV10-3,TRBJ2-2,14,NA,TGTGCCATCAGGGCGAACAGGAACACCGGGGAGCTGTTTTTT,CAIRANRNTGELFF
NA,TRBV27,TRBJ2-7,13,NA,TGTGCCAGCAGTTCGGGGTGGCAAACCGAGCAGTACTTC,CASSSGWQTEQYF
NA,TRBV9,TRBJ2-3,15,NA,TGTGCCAGCAGCGTAGTAGGGACATCCACAGATACGCAGTATTTT,CASSVVGTSTDTQYF
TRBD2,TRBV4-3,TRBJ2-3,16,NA,TGCGCCAGCAGCCAGCTCCTAGCGGCCAGCACAGATACGCAGTATTTT,CASSQLLAASTDTQYF
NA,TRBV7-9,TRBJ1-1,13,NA,TGTGCCAGCAGCTTCGCAGTGAACACTGAAGCTTTCTTT,CASSFAVNTEAFF
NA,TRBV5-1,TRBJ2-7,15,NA,TGCGCCAGCAGCCTGGCCGGAGGGAGCTCCTACGAGCAGTACTTC,CASSLAGGSSYEQYF
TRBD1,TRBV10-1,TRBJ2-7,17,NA,TGCGCCAGCAGCGTACGGGGACAGGCTTTCCGAACTCTCGAGCAGTACTTC,CASSVRGQAFRTLEQYF
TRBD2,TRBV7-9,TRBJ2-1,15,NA,TGTGCCAGCAGCGAGACTAGCGGGGGGGGAAATGAGCAGTTCTTC,CASSETSGGGNEQFF
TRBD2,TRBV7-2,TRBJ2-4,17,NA,TGTGCCAGCAGCTTAGCGCTTGGTAGCGGGAGACCGAACATTCAGTACTTC,CASSLALGSGRPNIQYF
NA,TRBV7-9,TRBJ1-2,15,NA,TGTGCCAGCAGCTTGCCGGGTCGGGGTGTTTATGGCTACACCTTC,CASSLPGRGVYGYTF
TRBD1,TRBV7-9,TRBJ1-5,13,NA,TGTGCCAGCAGCCTCACAGGGGGCCAGCCCCAGCATTTT,CASSLTGGQPQHF
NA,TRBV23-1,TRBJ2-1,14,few,TGCGCCAGCAGTCAATTGCGGGGGCATTGTGAGCAGTTCTTC,CASSQLRGHCEQFF
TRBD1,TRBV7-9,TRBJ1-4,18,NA,TGTGCCAGCAGCTCCCCCCGGACAGGAGTTGCAACTAATGAAAAACTGTTTTTT,CASSSPRTGVATNEKLFF
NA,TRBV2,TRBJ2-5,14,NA,TGTGCCAGCTTATTGCTAGGGGTGGGTGAGACCCAGTACTTC,CASLLLGVGETQYF
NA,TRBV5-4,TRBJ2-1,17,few,TGTGCCAGCAGCTTGTCCCTCAGGACTCTACTATACAATGAGCAGTTCTTC,CASSLSLRTLLYNEQFF
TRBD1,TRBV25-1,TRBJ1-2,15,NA,TGTGCCAGCAGTTCCATGACAGGGCACATCAGTGGCTACACCTTC,CASSSMTGHISGYTF
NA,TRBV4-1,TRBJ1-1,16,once,TGCGCCAGCAGCCCCCCTACTTTCAGGGATAACACTGAAGCTTTCTTT,CASSPPTFRDNTEAFF
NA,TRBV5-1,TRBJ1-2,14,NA,TGCGCCAGCAGCCTGGAATTGGGGCCCTATGGCTACACCTTC,CASSLELGPYGYTF
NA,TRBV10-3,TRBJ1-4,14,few,TGTGCCATCAGTGTTGGAAGGGGTAATGAAAAACTGTTTTTT,CAISVGRGNEKLFF
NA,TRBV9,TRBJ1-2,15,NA,TGTGCCAGCAGCGTAGATGTCGGGGAAAGCTATGGCTACACCTTC,CASSVDVGESYGYTF
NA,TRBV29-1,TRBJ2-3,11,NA,TGCAGCGTGTCCCACGGAGATACGCAGTATTTT,CSVSHGDTQYF
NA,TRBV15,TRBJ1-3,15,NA,TGTGCCACCAGCAAAGTCCAGGGACTAGGAAACACCATATATTTT,CATSKVQGLGNTIYF
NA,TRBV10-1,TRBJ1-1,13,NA,TGCGCCAGCAGTGTCTACCGGAACACTGAAGCTTTCTTT,CASSVYRNTEAFF
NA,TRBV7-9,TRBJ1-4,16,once,TGTGCCAGCACCCCCTCCCGGGGAGCAACTAATGAAAAACTGTTTTTT,CASTPSRGATNEKLFF
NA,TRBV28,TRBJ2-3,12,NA,TGTGCCAGCAGTTTCAACGGGATAAGGCAGTATTTT,CASSFNGIRQYF
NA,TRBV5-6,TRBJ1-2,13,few,TGTGCCAGCAGCCAGGGGAGAAACTATGGCTACACCTTC,CASSQGRNYGYTF
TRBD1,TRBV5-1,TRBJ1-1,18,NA,TGCGCCAGCAGCTTGGGTCCAGGGGGCGCGTCTGCGAACACTGAAGCTTTCTTT,CASSLGPGGASANTEAFF
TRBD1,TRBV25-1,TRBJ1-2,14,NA,TGTGCCAGCAGTGAACCGGGACAGAACTATGGCTACACCTTC,CASSEPGQNYGYTF
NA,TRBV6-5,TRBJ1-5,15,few,TGTGCCAGTGCTCTCGGGGTCGATAGCAATCAGCCCCAGCATTTT,CASALGVDSNQPQHF